This T cell receptor beta chain derives from a study of OX40 agonist ivuxolimab in advanced cancers. For the study at large: It was ivuxolimab, an agonistic anti-OX40 (CD134) antibody, that patients were treated with. People who had prior anti-PD-1, anti-PD-L1 or anti-CTLA-4 therapy could take part, and 35% to 50% had some. Study-wide results and caveats: At 0.1 to 3.0 mg/kg and by week 6, CD4+ and CD8+ T cells in the blood had expanded clonally.

About this clone: What it recognizes is unknown.

The CDR3 has 14 amino acids. Trimming removed 8 bases from V and 0 bases from J; junction bases left unmatched: 5. From germline, CDR1 is SNHLY and CDR2 FYNNEI. Clones were read by immunoSEQ multiplex PCR, and TCRdb kept only the in-frame ones, dropping some. The data hold more than 80,000 clones, with 90% to 95% observed a single time. The clonotype comes from an adult with an advanced solid tumor such as melanoma, head and neck, liver or kidney cancer. This chain joins TRBV2 and TRBJ2-3, with 7 bases that match TRBD1. The specimen comprised CD4+ or CD8+ T cells sorted from blood, sampled in a trial of the OX40 agonist ivuxolimab. CDR3 protein: CASQGDTSTDTQYF. The CDR3 DNA reads as TGTGCCAGCCAGGGGGATACTAGCACAGATACGCAGTATTTT.